This T cell receptor (beta chain) appears in the sequencing data of a study of cytomegalovirus exposure and HLA in healthy donors. The CDR3 runs to 13 residues. V shed 4 bases and J 7 bases; nucleotides not matched to a gene: 3. The germline gives CDR1 SQVTM, CDR2 ANQGSEA. PCR employed 60 Vbeta and 13 Jbeta primers. Data came from immunoSEQ multiplex PCR; TCRdb stores just in-frame clones and leaves some out. This listing includes approximately 30,000 clones. This clonotype was obtained from a man in his forties in good health and CMV-seronegative. The chain has TRBV29-1 and TRBJ1-4; 10 nucleotides match TRBD1. The specimen sequenced was PBMCs. In DNA, the CDR3 is TGCAGCGTTGGTCGGGACAGGGGTGAAAAACTGTTTTTT. Encoded protein: CSVGRDRGEKLFF.